This T cell receptor (beta chain) was profiled in a study of blood T cell repertoires in COVID-19. Across the study: COVID-19 samples, acute and convalescent, were from the United States, Italy and Spain. Nucleic acid was either cDNA or gDNA, and it came from T cells, B-cell-depleted T cells, or PBMCs.

Per the original methods: Quantification of nucleated cells was approximated via reference gene primer amplification. Data came from immunoSEQ multiplex PCR; TCRdb stores just in-frame clones and leaves some out. V and J calls plus clone size are reproduced from that table; the DNA served to infer D and trimming. The repertoire includes 310,000 or so clones, around nine tenths of them detected once, and 1.3% sits in the top ten. Germline-derived CDR1 and CDR2 are SGHTA and FQGNSA. This CDR3 contains 14 residues. After removal of 4 bases from V and 3 bases from J, the junction contained 5 bases not matched to a gene.

The sequenced sample was peripheral blood. The chain is built from TRBV7-2 and TRBJ2-5, with TRBD1 matching over 7 bases. The receptor was isolated from a man in his 70s with acute or convalescent COVID-19. For the CDR3, the DNA is TGTGCCAGCAGCTATACCGGGACAGAAGAGACCCAGTACTTC. Translated, it gives CASSYTGTEETQYF.